This T cell receptor (beta chain) was captured in a study of cytomegalovirus exposure and HLA in healthy donors. It was with 60 Vbeta and 13 Jbeta primers that the PCR ran. TCRdb keeps only in-frame clones here, not all; method: immunoSEQ multiplex PCR. This sample has some 69,000 clones, with 65% to 70% found just once. Per germline, CDR1 SGHRS and CDR2 YFSETQ. The CDR3 runs 16 residues. V lost 0 bases to trimming and J lost 5 bases, with 17 bases between them. The rearrangement uses TRBV5-1 and TRBJ2-5; tentative D call: TRBD2 (5 bases). The specimen was PBMCs. The receptor comes from a male donor in good health and CMV-seropositive. The CDR3 DNA is TGCGCCAGCAGCTTGGTCGGGGTTGGGTCTCGTGAGACCCAGTACTTC. Protein: CASSLVGVGSRETQYF.